The T cell receptor (beta chain) described here comes from a study of patients and donors after allogeneic stem cell transplantation. One entry per CDR3 protein results from TCRdb running MiXCR on the RT-PCR reads. Among 400,000 to 450,000 distinct CDR3 sequences listed, more than 15% were seen once. This CDR3 contains 15 residues. CDR1 is MNHEY and CDR2 is SVGAGI in the germline V gene. The V gene lost 2 bases and the J gene lost 9 bases, with 17 bases spanning the gap. The source is a human donor who was either an allogeneic HSCT recipient or a stem cell or donor lymphocyte infusion donor (not recorded which). It is not recorded whose cells these are; they may come from a transplant donor. The rearrangement links TRBV6-5 to TRBJ2-1, with D possibly being TRBD2 (7 bases). Sequenced material: blood, either unsorted or a sorted T cell fraction (not recorded which). This chain's CDR3 is CASSYMGGGLSEQFF. The CDR3 nucleotides read TGTGCCAGCAGTTACATGGGGGGGGGCCTGAGTGAGCAGTTCTTC.